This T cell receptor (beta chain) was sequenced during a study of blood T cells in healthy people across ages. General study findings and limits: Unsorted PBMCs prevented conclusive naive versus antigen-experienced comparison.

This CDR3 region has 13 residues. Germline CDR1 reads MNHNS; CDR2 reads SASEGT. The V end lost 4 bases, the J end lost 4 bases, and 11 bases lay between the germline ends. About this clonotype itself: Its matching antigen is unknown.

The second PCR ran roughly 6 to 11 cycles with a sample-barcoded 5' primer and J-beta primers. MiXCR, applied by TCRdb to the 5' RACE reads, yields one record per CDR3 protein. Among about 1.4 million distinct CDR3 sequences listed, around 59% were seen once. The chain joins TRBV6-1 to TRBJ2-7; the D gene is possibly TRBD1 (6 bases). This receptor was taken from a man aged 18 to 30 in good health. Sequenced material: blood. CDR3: CASSGDRKYEQYF. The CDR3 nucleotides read TGTGCCAGCAGTGGCGACAGGAAATACGAGCAGTACTTC.